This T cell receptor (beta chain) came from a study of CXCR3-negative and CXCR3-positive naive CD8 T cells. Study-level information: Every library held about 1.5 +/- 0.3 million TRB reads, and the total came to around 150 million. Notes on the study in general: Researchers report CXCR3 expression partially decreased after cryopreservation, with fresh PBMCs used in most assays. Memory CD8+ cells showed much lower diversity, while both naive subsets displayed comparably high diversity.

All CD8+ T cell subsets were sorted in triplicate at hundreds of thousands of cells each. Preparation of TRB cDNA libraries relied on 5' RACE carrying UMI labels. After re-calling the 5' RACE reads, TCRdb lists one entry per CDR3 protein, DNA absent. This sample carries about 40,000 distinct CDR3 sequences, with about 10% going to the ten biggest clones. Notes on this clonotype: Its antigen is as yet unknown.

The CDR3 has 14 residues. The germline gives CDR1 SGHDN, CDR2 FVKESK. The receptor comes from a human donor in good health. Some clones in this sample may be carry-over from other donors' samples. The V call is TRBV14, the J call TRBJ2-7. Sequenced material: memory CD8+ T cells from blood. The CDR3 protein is CASSQSQDSYEQYF.